The T cell receptor (beta chain) under discussion was sequenced for a study of T cell responses to AZD1222 COVID-19 vaccine. Trimming removed 3 bases at V and 8 bases at J, with 13 bases between. This CDR3 region has 12 residues. Germline V gives CDR1 DFQATT, CDR2 SNEGSKA (reference sequence). The protocol was immunoSEQ multiplex PCR, while the TCRdb copy is restricted to in-frame clones and leaves out a portion. The sample shows about 150,000 clones, 91% of them seen only once. The chain carries TRBV20-1 and TRBJ1-1, with a weak D call TRBD1 (5 bases). The sequence was obtained from an adult in good health. This specimen was peripheral blood, taken on day 0 of AZD1222 vaccination. The CDR3: CSASRSTAEAFF. CDR3 coding DNA: TGCAGTGCTAGTCGATCGACAGCCGAAGCTTTCTTT.